The rows below give T cell receptor beta chains drawn from one sample of a study of radiation and T cells in renal cell carcinoma. Here immunoSEQ multiplex PCR was the method, and the copy in TCRdb shows in-frame clones only, minus some. The sample comprises 150,000 to 200,000 clones, 88% of which are singletons, and about 11% rests with the top ten. The material sequenced was blood, taken from a patient whose treatment included radiotherapy and nephrectomy. The receptors shown here come from a woman aged 45 to 65 with renal cell carcinoma. The conserved cysteine and the conserved F or W are not part of the CDR3 here. Clone size appears in some rows only: once, few, many, or a class for an expanded clone.

CDR3aa: ASSLASANNEQF
j_gene: TRBJ2-1
abundance: -
v_gene: TRBV7-8

CDR3aa: ASLESGGPYNEQF
j_gene: TRBJ2-1
abundance: -
v_gene: TRBV6-6

CDR3aa: ASSGGGGLQYNEQF
j_gene: TRBJ2-1
abundance: -
v_gene: TRBV19

CDR3aa: ASSLDTDQPQH
j_gene: TRBJ1-5
abundance: -
v_gene: TRBV7-9

CDR3aa: ASSFRRGGDTEAF
j_gene: TRBJ1-1
abundance: -
v_gene: TRBV11-3

CDR3aa: ASSRPGGDYTIY
j_gene: TRBJ1-3
abundance: -
v_gene: TRBV25-1

CDR3aa: ASSPGANYGYT
j_gene: TRBJ1-2
abundance: -
v_gene: TRBV2

CDR3aa: ASSPSTPDEQF
j_gene: TRBJ2-1
abundance: few
v_gene: TRBV9

CDR3aa: ASSLYRSGQETQY
j_gene: TRBJ2-5
abundance: few
v_gene: TRBV5-4

CDR3aa: ASSISRGSGNTIY
j_gene: TRBJ1-3
abundance: -
v_gene: TRBV19

CDR3aa: ASSYSTPTSRGEQY
j_gene: TRBJ2-7
abundance: -
v_gene: TRBV6-5